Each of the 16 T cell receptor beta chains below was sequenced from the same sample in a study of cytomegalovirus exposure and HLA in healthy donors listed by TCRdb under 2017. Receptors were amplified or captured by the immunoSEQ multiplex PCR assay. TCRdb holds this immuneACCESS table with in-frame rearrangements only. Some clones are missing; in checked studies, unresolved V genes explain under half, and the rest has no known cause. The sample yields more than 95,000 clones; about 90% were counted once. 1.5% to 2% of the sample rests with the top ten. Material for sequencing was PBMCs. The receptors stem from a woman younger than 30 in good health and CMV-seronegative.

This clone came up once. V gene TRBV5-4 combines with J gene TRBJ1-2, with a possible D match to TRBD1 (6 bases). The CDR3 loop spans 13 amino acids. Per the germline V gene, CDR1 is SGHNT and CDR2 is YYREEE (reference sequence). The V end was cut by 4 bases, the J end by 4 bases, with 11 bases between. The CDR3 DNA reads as TGTGCCAGCAGCGCCGGACAGATCTATGGCTACACCTTC. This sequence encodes CASSAGQIYGYTF.

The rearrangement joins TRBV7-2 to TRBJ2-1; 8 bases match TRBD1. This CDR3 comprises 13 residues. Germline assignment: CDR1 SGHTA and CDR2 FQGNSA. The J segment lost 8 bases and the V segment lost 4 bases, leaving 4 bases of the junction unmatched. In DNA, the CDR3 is TGTGCCAGCAGCTCGACAGGGGTCGATGAGCAGTTCTTC. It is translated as CASSSTGVDEQFF.

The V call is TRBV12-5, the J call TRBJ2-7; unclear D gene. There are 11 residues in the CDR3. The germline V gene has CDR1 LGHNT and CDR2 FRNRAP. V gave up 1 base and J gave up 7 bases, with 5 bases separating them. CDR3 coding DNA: TGTGCTAGTGGTTTGGGTCAGGAGCAGTACTTC. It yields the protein CASGLGQEQYF.

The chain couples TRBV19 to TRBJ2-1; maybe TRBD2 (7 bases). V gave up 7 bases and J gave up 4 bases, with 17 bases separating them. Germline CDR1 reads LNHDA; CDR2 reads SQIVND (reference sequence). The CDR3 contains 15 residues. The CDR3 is CASMASGGGYNEQFF. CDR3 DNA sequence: TGTGCCAGTATGGCCTCGGGGGGCGGGTACAATGAGCAGTTCTTC.

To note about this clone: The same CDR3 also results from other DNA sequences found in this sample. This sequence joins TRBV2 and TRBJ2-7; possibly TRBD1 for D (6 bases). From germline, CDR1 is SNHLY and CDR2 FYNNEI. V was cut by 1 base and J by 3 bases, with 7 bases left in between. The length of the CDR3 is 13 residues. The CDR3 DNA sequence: TGTGCCAGCAGTGAAGGGACAGTCTACGAGCAGTACTTC. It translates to CASSEGTVYEQYF.

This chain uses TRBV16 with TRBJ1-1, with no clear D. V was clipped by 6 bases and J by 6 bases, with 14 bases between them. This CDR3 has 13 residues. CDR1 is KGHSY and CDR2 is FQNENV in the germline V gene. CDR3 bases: TGTGCCAGCAGTCAGCGGATTGGGGCTGAAGCTTTCTTT. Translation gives CASSQRIGAEAFF. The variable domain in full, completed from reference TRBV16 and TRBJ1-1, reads GEEVAQTPKHLVRGEGQKAKLYCAPIKGHSYVFWYQQVLKNEFKFLISFQNENVFDETGMPKERFSAKCLPNSPCSLEIQATKLEDSAVYFCASSQRIGAEAFFGQGTRLTVV.

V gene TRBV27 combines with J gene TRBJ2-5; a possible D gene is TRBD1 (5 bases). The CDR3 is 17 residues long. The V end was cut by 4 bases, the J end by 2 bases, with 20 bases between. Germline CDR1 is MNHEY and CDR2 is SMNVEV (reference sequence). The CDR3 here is CASSSTPSWGSQETQYF. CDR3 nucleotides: TGTGCCAGCAGTTCGACCCCTTCTTGGGGCTCTCAAGAGACCCAGTACTTC.

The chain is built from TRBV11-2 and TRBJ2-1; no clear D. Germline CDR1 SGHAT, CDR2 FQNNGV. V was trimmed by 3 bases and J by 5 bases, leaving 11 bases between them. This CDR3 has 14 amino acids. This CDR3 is CASSFPTINNEQFF. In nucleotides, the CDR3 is TGTGCCAGCAGCTTCCCCACAATAAACAATGAGCAGTTCTTC. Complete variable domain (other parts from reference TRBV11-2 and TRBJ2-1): EAGVAQSPRYKIIEKRQSVAFWCNPISGHATLYWYQQILGQGPKLLIQFQNNGVVDDSQLPKDRFSAERLKGVDSTLKIQPAKLEDSAVYLCASSFPTINNEQFFGPGTRLTVL.

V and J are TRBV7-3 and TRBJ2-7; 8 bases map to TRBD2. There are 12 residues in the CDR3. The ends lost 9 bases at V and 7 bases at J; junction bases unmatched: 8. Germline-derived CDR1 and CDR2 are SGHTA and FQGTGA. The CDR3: CASGPGGQEQYF. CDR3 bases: TGTGCCAGTGGCCCGGGGGGGCAGGAGCAGTACTTC.

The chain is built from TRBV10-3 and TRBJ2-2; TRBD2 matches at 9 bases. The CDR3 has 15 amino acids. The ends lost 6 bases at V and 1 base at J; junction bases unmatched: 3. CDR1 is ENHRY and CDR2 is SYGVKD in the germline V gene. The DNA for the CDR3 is TGTGCCATCAGAATTAGCGGGGGGAACACCGGGGAGCTGTTTTTT. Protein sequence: CAIRISGGNTGELFF.

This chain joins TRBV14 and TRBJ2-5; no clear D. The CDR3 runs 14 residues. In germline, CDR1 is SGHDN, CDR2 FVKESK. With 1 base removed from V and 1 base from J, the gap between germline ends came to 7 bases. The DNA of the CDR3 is TGTGCCAGCAGCCAAGGTTTCGTCCAAGAGACCCAGTACTTC. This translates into CASSQGFVQETQYF.

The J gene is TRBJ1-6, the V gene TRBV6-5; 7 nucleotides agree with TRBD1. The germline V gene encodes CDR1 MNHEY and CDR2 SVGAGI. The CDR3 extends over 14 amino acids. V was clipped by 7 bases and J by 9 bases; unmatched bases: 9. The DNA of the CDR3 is TGTGCCAGCACGCCAGGGGGATTCTCTTCACCCCTCCACTTT. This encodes CASTPGGFSSPLHF.

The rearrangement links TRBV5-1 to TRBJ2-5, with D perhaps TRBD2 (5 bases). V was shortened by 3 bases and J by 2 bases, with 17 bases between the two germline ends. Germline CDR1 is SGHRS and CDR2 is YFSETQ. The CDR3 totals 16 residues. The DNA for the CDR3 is TGCGCCAGCAGCTCTGGACTCGACGCTAAACAAGAGACCCAGTACTTC. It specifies CASSSGLDAKQETQYF.

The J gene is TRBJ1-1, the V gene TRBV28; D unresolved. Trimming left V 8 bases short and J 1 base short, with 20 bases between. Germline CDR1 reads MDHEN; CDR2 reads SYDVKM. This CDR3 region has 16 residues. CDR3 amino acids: CASVVLPGEGNTEAFF. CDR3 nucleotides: TGTGCCAGCGTTGTACTGCCTGGGGAGGGGAACACTGAAGCTTTCTTT.

Written as DNA, the CDR3 is TGTGCCAGCAGCTTAACAGCTACGGGACACGGACTGCAGTACTTC. Residues: CASSLTATGHGLQYF. This chain joins TRBV7-3 and TRBJ2-5; D perhaps matches TRBD1 (6 bases). The V gene's germline CDR1 is SGHTA and CDR2 FQGTGA. Trimming cost V 0 bases and J 11 bases, with 19 bases left between them. This CDR3 comprises 15 residues.

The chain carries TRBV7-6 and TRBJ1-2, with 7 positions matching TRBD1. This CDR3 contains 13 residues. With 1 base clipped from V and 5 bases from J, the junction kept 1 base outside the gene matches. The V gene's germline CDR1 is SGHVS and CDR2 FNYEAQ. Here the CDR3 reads CASSLGQGYGYTF. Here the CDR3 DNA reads TGTGCCAGCAGCTTAGGACAGGGTTATGGCTACACCTTC.